This TCR beta chain was recovered during a study of T cells in Graves' hyperthyroidism and ophthalmopathy. Amplified TCR beta CDR3 regions derived from RNA transcripts. The primer set for the first-round RT-PCR of the TCR CDR3 was HTBI. One entry per CDR3 protein, called by TCRdb with MiXCR from the multiplex PCR reads. The sample has 490,000 or so distinct CDR3 sequences, around 16% seen once. Germline V gene lookup returns CDR1 MNHEY and CDR2 SMNVEV (reference sequence). The junction had 8 bases not matched to a gene; V was cut back by 2 bases and J by 6 bases. The CDR3 is made up of 15 amino acids.

This TCR came from a woman between 25 and 40 years old with Graves' ophthalmopathy. The sample comprised blood. This chain uses TRBV27 with TRBJ2-7; 9 bases line up with TRBD1. This CDR3 is CASSLGDRERGEQYF. The CDR3 DNA follows: TGTGCCAGCAGTTTAGGGGACAGGGAAAGAGGCGAGCAGTACTTC.